Sequencing of this T cell receptor beta chain was carried out in a study of T cell responses to AZD1222 COVID-19 vaccine. On the study more broadly: Pooled in the analysis were second doses at about 4 or about 12 weeks. Study-wide results and limits: Mapped onto spike, vaccine-associated CD4 TCRs spanned it and were dominant at 160-218 and 743-854. The donors showed a predominance of white British ancestry and of females, with possible underestimation of clonal diversity. Sampling captured repertoires only after the peak T cell response.

This CDR3 is 14 amino acids long. Unmatched junction bases numbered 6, after V lost 6 bases and J lost 3 bases. Germline CDR1 reads SGHRS; CDR2 reads YFSETQ. Measured with immunoSEQ multiplex PCR; TCRdb has only the in-frame clones, and not every one. The sample records 150,000 to 200,000 clones, nearly 95% being singletons. Worth noting for this clone: Its antigen is undetermined.

The material sequenced was peripheral blood, taken on day 0 of AZD1222 vaccination. V gene TRBV5-1 combines with J gene TRBJ2-7; TRBD1 matches at 10 bases. The TCR was taken from an adult in good health. The CDR3 DNA is TGCGCCAGCAAATCGGGACAGGGGCTCTACGAGCAGTACTTC. Translated, it gives CASKSGQGLYEQYF.